A selection of T cell receptor beta chains follows, all from one sample in a study of shared clonotypes between healthy human individuals. Sequenced by immunoSEQ multiplex PCR; TCRdb stores in-frame clones only, minus some. The sample contains approximately 1.9 million clones, 90% to 95% of which appear only once. The material sequenced was naive CD8+ T cells from PBMCs. Receptors were obtained from a man between 18 and 35 years old in good health. Some clones in this sample may be carry-over from other donors' samples. The CDR3 runs from the conserved cysteine through the conserved F or W. The order of the fields is CDR3 length, V gene, J gene, D gene, CDR3 DNA, CDR3 protein. D genes are given only for firm matches.

len: 14; v_gene: TRBV5-6; j_gene: TRBJ2-7; d_gene: TRBD1; CDR3nt: TGTGCCAGCAGCGCCACAGGGGTCCACTACGAGCAGTACTTC; CDR3aa: CASSATGVHYEQYF
len: 12; v_gene: TRBV11-2; j_gene: TRBJ2-5; d_gene: -; CDR3nt: TGTGCCAGCAGCTGGCGGACCGTTGAGCAGTACTTC; CDR3aa: CASSWRTVEQYF
len: 16; v_gene: TRBV7-8; j_gene: TRBJ2-1; d_gene: -; CDR3nt: TGTGCCAGCAGCCCCCTCGAGGGCCTAGCAGGTAATGAGCAGTTCTTC; CDR3aa: CASSPLEGLAGNEQFF
len: 12; v_gene: TRBV6-1; j_gene: TRBJ2-1; d_gene: -; CDR3nt: TGTGCCAGCATGGCGCCGGACAATGAGCAGTTCTTC; CDR3aa: CASMAPDNEQFF
len: 15; v_gene: TRBV4-2; j_gene: TRBJ2-1; d_gene: -; CDR3nt: TGTGCCAGCAGCCCGAGAAACGGGACATTCTATGAGCAGTTCTTC; CDR3aa: CASSPRNGTFYEQFF
len: 14; v_gene: TRBV10-2; j_gene: TRBJ1-5; d_gene: -; CDR3nt: TGCGCCAGCAGTGAGGTGTACAGCAATCAGCCCCAGCATTTT; CDR3aa: CASSEVYSNQPQHF
len: 13; v_gene: TRBV2; j_gene: TRBJ2-7; d_gene: -; CDR3nt: TGTGCCAGCAGATCCGGGATAGCATACGAGCAGTACTTC; CDR3aa: CASRSGIAYEQYF
len: 13; v_gene: TRBV6-1; j_gene: TRBJ2-7; d_gene: TRBD1; CDR3nt: TGTGCCAGCCGTGGCAGGGGGATCTACGAGCAGTACTTC; CDR3aa: CASRGRGIYEQYF
len: 13; v_gene: TRBV19; j_gene: TRBJ1-1; d_gene: -; CDR3nt: TGTGCCAGTAGCCTACAGGGGAACACTGAAGCTTTCTTT; CDR3aa: CASSLQGNTEAFF
len: 15; v_gene: TRBV6-1; j_gene: TRBJ2-7; d_gene: -; CDR3nt: TGTGCCAGCAGTGAAAACAGGATAAGCTCCTACGAGCAGTACTTC; CDR3aa: CASSENRISSYEQYF
len: 17; v_gene: TRBV28; j_gene: TRBJ1-4; d_gene: -; CDR3nt: TGTGCCAGCAGTTTATCTAGGCTTTCGTCAACTAATGAAAAACTGTTTTTT; CDR3aa: CASSLSRLSSTNEKLFF
len: 11; v_gene: TRBV27; j_gene: TRBJ2-7; d_gene: -; CDR3nt: TGTGCCAGCAGGTTTCCCTACGAGCAGTACTTC; CDR3aa: CASRFPYEQYF
len: 12; v_gene: TRBV9; j_gene: TRBJ2-2; d_gene: -; CDR3nt: TGTGCCAGCAGCGGGCGGGCCGGGGAGCTGTTTTTT; CDR3aa: CASSGRAGELFF
len: 19; v_gene: TRBV7-8; j_gene: TRBJ2-6; d_gene: -; CDR3nt: TGTGCCAGCAGCTTAGTCCCTTGGGGCAGGATGTCGTGGGCCAACGTCCTGACTTTC; CDR3aa: CASSLVPWGRMSWANVLTF